The rows below give T cell receptor beta chains drawn from one sample of a study of patients and donors after allogeneic stem cell transplantation. MiXCR, run by TCRdb on the RT-PCR reads, gives a single entry per CDR3 protein. The data contain almost 90,000 distinct CDR3 sequences, approximately 5.2% of them singletons. The sequenced sample consisted of blood, either unsorted or a sorted T cell fraction (not recorded which). The receptors here all came from a human donor who was either an allogeneic HSCT recipient or a stem cell or donor lymphocyte infusion donor (not recorded which). It is not recorded whose cells these are; they may come from a transplant donor. Both conserved end residues are part of each CDR3. Fields, in order: CDR3 protein, CDR3 DNA, V gene, clone size, D gene, J gene. D genes are given only for firm matches. Not every row has a clone size; where given, it reads once, few, many or a size class.

CDR3aa: CASDLGTDYGYTF
CDR3nt: TGTGCCTCGGACCTTGGGACAGACTATGGCTACACCTTC
v_gene: TRBV7-6
abundance: -
d_gene: TRBD1
j_gene: TRBJ1-2

CDR3aa: CASSVRRSTKIRYEQFF
CDR3nt: TGTGCCAGTAGTGTCAGGAGGTCCACAAAAATAAGGTATGAGCAGTTCTTC
v_gene: TRBV19
abundance: many
d_gene: -
j_gene: TRBJ2-1

CDR3aa: CASSRHGLNTEAFF
CDR3nt: TGTGCCAGCAGCAGACACGGACTGAACACTGAAGCTTTCTTT
v_gene: TRBV25-1
abundance: few
d_gene: -
j_gene: TRBJ1-1

CDR3aa: CSARDLTGAETNEQFF
CDR3nt: TGCAGTGCTAGAGATTTGACTGGAGCGGAAACCAATGAGCAGTTCTTC
v_gene: TRBV20-1
abundance: -
d_gene: -
j_gene: TRBJ2-1

CDR3aa: CASSYGRTDGYTF
CDR3nt: TGTGCCAGCAGCTATGGCCGGACAGATGGCTACACCTTC
v_gene: TRBV5-4
abundance: few
d_gene: -
j_gene: TRBJ1-2

CDR3aa: CSGQGTGSNQPQHF
CDR3nt: TGCAGTGGTCAGGGGACAGGTTCCAATCAGCCCCAGCATTTT
v_gene: TRBV20-1
abundance: many
d_gene: TRBD1
j_gene: TRBJ1-5

CDR3aa: CASSLEGAAGSTDTQYF
CDR3nt: TGCGCCAGCAGCTTGGAGGGAGCGGCGGGGAGCACAGATACGCAGTATTTT
v_gene: TRBV5-1
abundance: many
d_gene: -
j_gene: TRBJ2-3

CDR3aa: CASSVGGTGELFF
CDR3nt: TGTGCCAGCAGCGTAGGGGGGACCGGGGAGCTGTTTTTT
v_gene: TRBV7-3
abundance: few
d_gene: -
j_gene: TRBJ2-2

CDR3aa: CASSNAMGNTEAFF
CDR3nt: TGTGCCAGCAGTAACGCCATGGGGAACACTGAAGCTTTCTTT
v_gene: TRBV2
abundance: many
d_gene: -
j_gene: TRBJ1-1

CDR3aa: CSARDHTGELFF
CDR3nt: TGCAGTGCTAGAGATCACACCGGGGAGCTGTTTTTT
v_gene: TRBV20-1
abundance: -
d_gene: -
j_gene: TRBJ2-2

CDR3aa: CASWTGGKNIQYF
CDR3nt: TGTGCCAGCTGGACGGGGGGCAAAAACATTCAGTACTTC
v_gene: TRBV27
abundance: many
d_gene: TRBD2
j_gene: TRBJ2-4

CDR3aa: CASSAGTGVDGYTF
CDR3nt: TGTGCCAGCAGTGCCGGGACAGGGGTGGATGGCTACACCTTC
v_gene: TRBV7-8
abundance: many
d_gene: TRBD1
j_gene: TRBJ1-2

CDR3aa: CASSSTGTSGGRGDTQYF
CDR3nt: TGTGCCAGCAGCTCAACCGGGACTAGCGGGGGGAGGGGAGATACGCAGTATTTT
v_gene: TRBV11-2
abundance: -
d_gene: TRBD2
j_gene: TRBJ2-3

CDR3aa: CASSGSGQGATGELFF
CDR3nt: TGTGCCAGCAGCGGCTCGGGACAGGGGGCGACCGGGGAGCTGTTTTTT
v_gene: TRBV7-9
abundance: many
d_gene: TRBD1
j_gene: TRBJ2-2

CDR3aa: CASQQGSNQPQHF
CDR3nt: TGTGCCAGCCAACAGGGAAGCAATCAGCCCCAGCATTTT
v_gene: TRBV6-1
abundance: many
d_gene: -
j_gene: TRBJ1-5

CDR3aa: CASSLGQAGTEAFF
CDR3nt: TGTGCCAGCAGCTTGGGCCAGGCGGGGACTGAAGCTTTCTTT
v_gene: TRBV5-6
abundance: many
d_gene: -
j_gene: TRBJ1-1

CDR3aa: CAWSVPRGLSYGYTF
CDR3nt: TGTGCCTGGAGTGTACCTAGGGGGCTCAGCTATGGCTACACCTTC
v_gene: TRBV30
abundance: few
d_gene: TRBD1
j_gene: TRBJ1-2

CDR3aa: CASSERQGRTYEQYF
CDR3nt: TGCGCCAGCAGTGAGAGACAGGGTAGGACCTACGAGCAGTACTTC
v_gene: TRBV10-2
abundance: -
d_gene: TRBD1
j_gene: TRBJ2-7

CDR3aa: CASKGGISSYNEQFF
CDR3nt: TGTGCCAGTAAGGGCGGTATTAGCTCCTACAATGAGCAGTTCTTC
v_gene: TRBV19
abundance: few
d_gene: -
j_gene: TRBJ2-1

CDR3aa: CASRALRFNLVNTGELFF
CDR3nt: TGCGCCAGCAGAGCCCTCAGGTTTAATTTAGTAAACACCGGGGAGCTGTTTTTT
v_gene: TRBV10-2
abundance: many
d_gene: -
j_gene: TRBJ2-2

CDR3aa: CSGAGLASYEQYF
CDR3nt: TGCAGTGGAGCTGGACTAGCTAGTTACGAGCAGTACTTC
v_gene: TRBV20-1
abundance: -
d_gene: TRBD2
j_gene: TRBJ2-7

CDR3aa: CASSLWGGRNQPQHF
CDR3nt: TGTGCCAGCAGTTTGTGGGGGGGAAGAAATCAGCCCCAGCATTTT
v_gene: TRBV28
abundance: few
d_gene: -
j_gene: TRBJ1-5

CDR3aa: CASSLGTTTDTQYF
CDR3nt: TGTGCCAGCAGCTTAGGGACTACGACAGATACGCAGTATTTT
v_gene: TRBV5-8
abundance: -
d_gene: TRBD2
j_gene: TRBJ2-3

CDR3aa: CASSRQGVSLLSTGNQPQHF
CDR3nt: TGTGCCAGCAGCAGACAGGGGGTCTCTTTACTATCGACGGGCAATCAGCCCCAGCATTTT
v_gene: TRBV27
abundance: -
d_gene: TRBD1
j_gene: TRBJ1-5

CDR3aa: CASSQEVGTTEAFF
CDR3nt: TGTGCCAGCAGCCAAGAAGTCGGGACCACTGAAGCTTTCTTT
v_gene: TRBV14
abundance: many
d_gene: -
j_gene: TRBJ1-1

CDR3aa: CASSFVQVTDTQYF
CDR3nt: TGTGCCAGCAGCTTCGTTCAGGTCACAGATACGCAGTATTTT
v_gene: TRBV7-9
abundance: many
d_gene: -
j_gene: TRBJ2-3

CDR3aa: CASSLEGGATEAFF
CDR3nt: TGCGCCAGCAGCTTGGAGGGGGGAGCCACTGAAGCTTTCTTT
v_gene: TRBV5-1
abundance: many
d_gene: -
j_gene: TRBJ1-1

CDR3aa: CAWSVQGAPTGELFF
CDR3nt: TGTGCCTGGAGTGTACAGGGGGCCCCAACCGGGGAGCTGTTTTTT
v_gene: TRBV30
abundance: many
d_gene: TRBD1
j_gene: TRBJ2-2

CDR3aa: CASSFLDPGQGNTEAFF
CDR3nt: TGTGCCAGCAGCTTCCTTGACCCGGGACAGGGGAACACTGAAGCTTTCTTT
v_gene: TRBV11-3
abundance: many
d_gene: TRBD1
j_gene: TRBJ1-1

CDR3aa: CSVEDLPGPNSGANVLTF
CDR3nt: TGCAGCGTTGAAGATCTGCCAGGACCCAACTCTGGGGCCAACGTCCTGACTTTC
v_gene: TRBV29-1
abundance: many
d_gene: -
j_gene: TRBJ2-6

CDR3aa: CASSQEVRERETQYF
CDR3nt: TGTGCCAGCAGCCAAGAGGTACGGGAGAGAGAGACCCAGTACTTC
v_gene: TRBV3-1
abundance: many
d_gene: -
j_gene: TRBJ2-5

CDR3aa: CASSRERRTSAFF
CDR3nt: TGTGCCAGCAGCAGGGAGCGGAGGACGTCAGCTTTCTTT
v_gene: TRBV12-3/TRBV12-4
abundance: many
d_gene: -
j_gene: TRBJ1-1

CDR3aa: CATSRGSSSNEQFF
CDR3nt: TGTGCCACCAGCAGAGGTTCTAGCAGCAATGAGCAGTTCTTC
v_gene: TRBV15
abundance: -
d_gene: -
j_gene: TRBJ2-1

CDR3aa: CASSQDRGNSPLHF
CDR3nt: TGTGCCAGCAGCCAAGATCGGGGGAATTCACCCCTCCACTTT
v_gene: TRBV14
abundance: many
d_gene: -
j_gene: TRBJ1-6

CDR3aa: CASSQAKIGTLEWNNQPQHF
CDR3nt: TGCGCCAGCAGCCAAGCTAAGATAGGGACATTGGAATGGAACAATCAGCCCCAGCATTTT
v_gene: TRBV4-1
abundance: few
d_gene: -
j_gene: TRBJ1-5

CDR3aa: CASSVRTAGEKLFF
CDR3nt: TGCGCCAGCAGCGTCCGGACTGCCGGCGAAAAACTGTTTTTT
v_gene: TRBV4-1
abundance: many
d_gene: -
j_gene: TRBJ1-4

CDR3aa: CASSKEFMNTEAFF
CDR3nt: TGTGCCAGCTCAAAGGAGTTTATGAACACTGAAGCTTTCTTT
v_gene: TRBV18
abundance: many
d_gene: -
j_gene: TRBJ1-1

CDR3aa: CASSPGQTGLRGYTF
CDR3nt: TGTGCCAGCAGTCCAGGCCAAACAGGGCTCCGGGGCTACACCTTC
v_gene: TRBV28
abundance: -
d_gene: -
j_gene: TRBJ1-2

CDR3aa: CASSLDGTGGDYGYTF
CDR3nt: TGCGCCAGCAGCTTGGATGGGACAGGGGGCGACTATGGCTACACCTTC
v_gene: TRBV5-1
abundance: -
d_gene: TRBD1
j_gene: TRBJ1-2

CDR3aa: CSARDPGGLASTDTQYF
CDR3nt: TGCAGTGCTAGAGATCCGGGGGGACTAGCGAGCACAGATACGCAGTATTTT
v_gene: TRBV20-1
abundance: many
d_gene: TRBD2
j_gene: TRBJ2-3

CDR3aa: CASTQLQTGGPYGYTF
CDR3nt: TGTGCCAGCACCCAACTCCAGACAGGGGGCCCCTATGGCTACACCTTC
v_gene: TRBV6-1
abundance: few
d_gene: TRBD1
j_gene: TRBJ1-2

CDR3aa: CASSLLTRGSYNEQFF
CDR3nt: TGTGCCAGCAGCTTATTGACTAGAGGCTCCTACAATGAGCAGTTCTTC
v_gene: TRBV11-2
abundance: many
d_gene: -
j_gene: TRBJ2-1

CDR3aa: CSARDGTLSYNEQFF
CDR3nt: TGCAGTGCTAGAGATGGGACTCTCTCCTACAATGAGCAGTTCTTC
v_gene: TRBV20-1
abundance: many
d_gene: -
j_gene: TRBJ2-1

CDR3aa: CATSRDSPTKNIQYF
CDR3nt: TGTGCCACCAGCAGAGATAGTCCTACCAAAAACATTCAGTACTTC
v_gene: TRBV15
abundance: many
d_gene: -
j_gene: TRBJ2-4

CDR3aa: CASSGSYAGELFF
CDR3nt: TGCGCCAGCTCGGGGAGTTACGCCGGGGAGCTGTTTTTT
v_gene: TRBV10-1
abundance: -
d_gene: -
j_gene: TRBJ2-2

CDR3aa: CASSGGDSYNEQFF
CDR3nt: TGCGCCAGCAGCGGGGGAGACTCCTACAATGAGCAGTTCTTC
v_gene: TRBV5-1
abundance: many
d_gene: -
j_gene: TRBJ2-1

CDR3aa: CASSSGGPGYTF
CDR3nt: TGTGCCAGCAGTTCGGGGGGGCCGGGCTACACCTTC
v_gene: TRBV12-3/TRBV12-4
abundance: many
d_gene: -
j_gene: TRBJ1-2

CDR3aa: CASSQDRLGGYGYTF
CDR3nt: TGTGCCAGCAGCCAAGATAGGCTTGGAGGCTATGGCTACACCTTC
v_gene: TRBV4-2
abundance: few
d_gene: -
j_gene: TRBJ1-2

CDR3aa: CASSERTATNYGYTF
CDR3nt: TGTGCCAGCAGTGAACGGACAGCTACTAACTATGGCTACACCTTC
v_gene: TRBV6-1
abundance: many
d_gene: -
j_gene: TRBJ1-2

CDR3aa: CSVALEGGTEAFF
CDR3nt: TGCAGCGTTGCTTTGGAGGGAGGAACTGAAGCTTTCTTT
v_gene: TRBV29-1
abundance: many
d_gene: -
j_gene: TRBJ1-1

CDR3aa: CATSRGRGSPLHF
CDR3nt: TGTGCCACCAGCAGAGGACGGGGTTCACCCCTCCACTTT
v_gene: TRBV15
abundance: few
d_gene: -
j_gene: TRBJ1-6

CDR3aa: CASSPTANEQFF
CDR3nt: TGTGCCAGCTCACCGACCGCCAATGAGCAGTTCTTC
v_gene: TRBV18
abundance: many
d_gene: -
j_gene: TRBJ2-1

CDR3aa: CASSVQSGRELFF
CDR3nt: TGTGCCAGCAGCGTTCAAAGTGGCCGGGAGCTGTTTTTT
v_gene: TRBV9
abundance: few
d_gene: -
j_gene: TRBJ2-2

CDR3aa: CASSEIGGTEQYF
CDR3nt: TGTGCCAGCTCAGAAATTGGAGGAACCGAGCAGTACTTC
v_gene: TRBV18
abundance: few
d_gene: -
j_gene: TRBJ2-7